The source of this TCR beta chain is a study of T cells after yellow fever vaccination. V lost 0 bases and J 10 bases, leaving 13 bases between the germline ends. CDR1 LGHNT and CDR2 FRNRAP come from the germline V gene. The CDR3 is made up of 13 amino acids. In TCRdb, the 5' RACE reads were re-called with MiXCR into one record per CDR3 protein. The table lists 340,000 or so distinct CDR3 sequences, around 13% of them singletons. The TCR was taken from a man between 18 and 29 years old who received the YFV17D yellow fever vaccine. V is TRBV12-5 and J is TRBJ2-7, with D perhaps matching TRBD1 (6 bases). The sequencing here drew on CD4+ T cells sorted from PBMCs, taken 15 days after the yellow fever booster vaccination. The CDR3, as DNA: TGTGCTAGTGGTTTGGTAGGAAGACAGGCCCAGTACTTC. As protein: CASGLVGRQAQYF.